This T cell receptor beta chain emerged from a study of blood T cells in healthy people across ages. Whole-study findings and limits: Aged donors had fewer naive CD4+ cells and lower diversity than long-lived donors. Age brought a roughly linear fall in TCR beta diversity measured per million T cells.

A single count supports this clonotype. Its cognate antigen is unknown. The junction does not match germline at one end; this may be a read error. The CDR3 runs 13 residues. Through a sample-barcoded 5' primer and a J-beta primer mix, a second PCR was run for roughly 7 to 12 cycles. Carrying 12 random nucleotides, a template-switch adaptor labeled each individual cDNA molecule. TCRdb reanalysed the 5' RACE reads using MiXCR and keeps one entry per CDR3 protein. This table has about 680,000 distinct CDR3 sequences, roughly 49% appearing once. Sequencing used blood. The clonotype was recovered from a woman between 55 and 75 years old in good health. This chain links TRBV12-3 or TRBV12-4 with TRBJ1-2; D remains ambiguous. The CDR3 protein is CASSPPGSYDYTF. In nucleotides, the CDR3 is TGTGCCAGCAGCCCCCCGGGGTCCTATGACTACACCTTC.